The 12 T cell receptor beta chains in this list originate from one sample, sequenced in a study of cytomegalovirus exposure and HLA in healthy donors. Sequencing was performed with immunoSEQ multiplex PCR; in TCRdb, only in-frame clones are kept and a portion is missing. This table holds some 140,000 clones, approximately 87% found once. The sample taken for sequencing was PBMCs. The receptors originated from a man aged 18 to 35 in good health and CMV-seronegative.

This rearrangement joins TRBV4-3 to TRBJ2-1; perhaps TRBD2 as D (5 bases). The CDR3 is made up of 16 amino acids. Trimming took off 3 bases at V and 1 base at J, with 13 bases between the two ends. Germline-derived CDR1 and CDR2 are LGHNA and YSLEER. The CDR3 DNA is TGCGCCAGCAGCCAGGGAGCCAGCGGATCCTACAATGAGCAGTTCTTC. Amino acids: CASSQGASGSYNEQFF.

This chain links TRBV6-5 with TRBJ2-5; 9 nucleotides line up with TRBD1. V lost 5 bases to trimming and J lost 1 base; unmatched junction nucleotides: 5. CDR3 length: 15 residues. Germline CDR1 reads MNHEY; CDR2 reads SVGAGI. CDR3 protein: CASSKTGGTQETQYF. In nucleotides, the CDR3 is TGTGCCAGCAGTAAAACAGGGGGCACCCAAGAGACCCAGTACTTC.

The J gene is TRBJ1-2, the V gene TRBV5-2. TRBV5-2 is reported as a pseudogene. This CDR3 region has 15 residues. DNA of the CDR3: TGTGCCAGCAAGGTAGCAGTACGAAAGACCTATGGCTACACCTTC. Protein: CASKVAVRKTYGYTF.

The V and J genes are TRBV30 and TRBJ2-5, with unresolved D. This CDR3 has 11 amino acids. V shed 3 bases and J shed 5 bases, with 7 bases lying between them. Germline V gene data show CDR1 as GTSNPN and CDR2 as SVGIG (reference sequence). CDR3 loop: CAWRAPETQYF. CDR3 nucleotides: TGTGCCTGGAGAGCCCCGGAGACCCAGTACTTC.

This clone was observed a few times. V is TRBV2 and J is TRBJ2-5, with D unclear. Germline V CDR1 and CDR2: SNHLY, FYNNEI. Trimming left V 3 bases short and J 3 bases short, with 11 bases between. The CDR3 runs 14 residues. CDR3 DNA: TGTGCCAGCAGTGAGCGCGTAGACAAAGAGACCCAGTACTTC. Translation: CASSERVDKETQYF.

CDR3 sequence: CASSYQQGGNYGYTF. Here the CDR3 DNA reads TGTGCCAGCAGTTATCAACAGGGAGGGAACTATGGCTACACCTTC. The genes are TRBV2 and TRBJ1-2; the D gene is possibly TRBD1 (6 bases). V lost 5 bases and J 2 bases, leaving 15 bases between the germline ends. The CDR3 is made up of 15 amino acids. In germline, CDR1 is SNHLY, CDR2 FYNNEI.

The chain has TRBV7-2 and TRBJ2-5; D might be TRBD1 (6 bases). CDR3 length: 17 amino acids. From germline, CDR1 is SGHTA and CDR2 FQGNSA. The ends were cut back, 1 base at V and 3 bases at J, with 18 bases in the middle. The CDR3 protein is CASSLGWTVGFKETQYF. For the CDR3, the DNA is TGTGCCAGCAGCTTAGGGTGGACAGTCGGCTTCAAAGAGACCCAGTACTTC.

The chain joins TRBV5-1 to TRBJ2-3; 7 positions agree with TRBD2. With 7 bases clipped from V and 2 bases from J, the junction kept 4 bases outside the gene matches. Germline-derived CDR1 and CDR2 are SGHRS and YFSETQ. The CDR3 loop spans 13 amino acids. The CDR3 DNA is TGCGCCAGCGGAAGCGGGGTCACAGATACGCAGTATTTT. Translating it yields CASGSGVTDTQYF.

The chain carries TRBV4-3 and TRBJ1-5; tentative D call: TRBD1 (5 bases). The CDR3 runs to 16 residues. From germline, CDR1 is LGHNA and CDR2 YSLEER. The germline V and J ends were trimmed by 0 bases and 7 bases, with 16 bases remaining between them. The CDR3 nucleotides read TGCGCCAGCAGCCAAGAGTTCGGGGGAATCGAACAGCCCCAGCATTTT. As protein: CASSQEFGGIEQPQHF.

This clone was found a few times. The chain employs TRBV7-2 and TRBJ1-2; possibly TRBD1 for D (5 bases). This CDR3 region has 15 residues. The ends were cut back, 5 bases at V and 2 bases at J, with 15 bases in the middle. Germline V gene sequence: CDR1 SGHTA, CDR2 FQGNSA. CDR3 amino acids: CASSPRGGGNYGYTF. In nucleotides, the CDR3 is TGTGCCAGCAGCCCCCGGGGGGGAGGGAACTATGGCTACACCTTC.

The rearrangement joins TRBV14 to TRBJ2-1, with D perhaps TRBD2 (5 bases). The CDR3 is 17 residues long. V shed 0 bases and J shed 4 bases, with 16 bases lying between them. Looked up from germline, CDR1 is SGHDN and CDR2 is FVKESK. CDR3 amino acids: CASSQDLTGKFYNEQFF. In DNA form, the CDR3 reads TGTGCCAGCAGCCAAGATCTCACCGGGAAATTTTACAATGAGCAGTTCTTC.

The chain combines TRBV11-3 with TRBJ2-3, with unresolved D. This CDR3 has 13 residues. CDR1 is SGHNT, CDR2 YENEEA, per germline. Trimming removed 8 bases from V and 0 bases from J, with 9 bases in between. Here the CDR3 reads CASAVGSTDTQYF. The CDR3 coding sequence is TGTGCCAGCGCGGTCGGAAGCACAGATACGCAGTATTTT.